This TCR beta chain was retrieved from a study of T-cell reconstitution after alpha-beta-depleted transplantation in children. Study-level results: Several hundred expanded graft clones reportedly gave rise to the alpha-beta T cells present about two months after transplant.

This clonotype occurred many times. What it binds is unknown. V gave up 5 bases and J gave up 4 bases, with 20 bases separating them. The germline gives CDR1 SQVTM, CDR2 ANQGSEA. This CDR3 comprises 15 residues. Unique molecular identifiers were used to barcode this TCRbeta library. TCRdb analysed the PCR reads with MiXCR anew, one entry per CDR3 protein. The table records 110,000 or so distinct CDR3 sequences, 5.5% to 7% of them present only once. The sequence came from a male patient under 10 years old who had a stem cell transplant for acute lymphoblastic leukemia, so the T cells may come from the graft donor. The gene calls are TRBV29-1 and TRBJ2-5; D remains ambiguous. Source: PBMCs, mostly from graft donor cells, taken 360 days after TCRalphabeta/CD19-depleted stem cell transplant. CDR3 nucleotide sequence: TGCAGCGTTCGTGGGATATCCAACGCTAGAGAGACCCAGTACTTC. Residues: CSVRGISNARETQYF.